This is a list of T cell receptor beta chains from one sample in a study of cytomegalovirus exposure and HLA in healthy donors. Profiled with immunoSEQ multiplex PCR; TCRdb holds only in-frame clones, not every one. Of about 130,000 clones detected, 82% appear once; the ten largest clones hold roughly 29%. The sample comprised PBMCs. These TCRs come from a man under 40 in good health and CMV-seropositive. CDR3s include the opening cysteine and the closing phenylalanine or tryptophan. Fields, in order: D gene, V gene, J gene, clone size, CDR3 DNA, CDR3 protein. D genes are given only for firm matches. Rows may omit the clone size; those that give it use once, few, many or a size class.

.,TRBV30,TRBJ2-2,.,TGTGCCTGTAATTCGGGAGTGGTAGCCGGGGAGCTGTTTTTT,CACNSGVVAGELFF
.,TRBV7-2,TRBJ2-2,.,TGTGCCAGCAGCTTAGTAGTAAAACAGCCGAGCACCGGGGAGCTGTTTTTT,CASSLVVKQPSTGELFF
TRBD1,TRBV29-1,TRBJ2-1,.,TGCAGCGGGACAGGGCCCAACCCTTACCCATACAATGAGCAGTTCTTC,CSGTGPNPYPYNEQFF
TRBD1,TRBV5-6,TRBJ1-3,.,TGTGCCAGCAGCTCCGGGACAGGGGGCTCTGGAAACACCATATATTTT,CASSSGTGGSGNTIYF
.,TRBV30,TRBJ1-4,.,TGTGCCTGGAGTGACAGGGAAAAACTGTTTTTT,CAWSDREKLFF
.,TRBV19,TRBJ1-5,.,TGTGCCAGTAGACCGGACGGGGATAGCAATCAGCCCCAGCATTTT,CASRPDGDSNQPQHF
.,TRBV5-1,TRBJ1-4,.,TGCGCCAGCAGCTTGCAGGCAACTAATGAAAAACTGTTTTTT,CASSLQATNEKLFF
TRBD1,TRBV7-6,TRBJ1-3,.,TGTGCCAGCAGCTCCGACAGGGGGCCTCGTGGAAACACCATATATTTT,CASSSDRGPRGNTIYF
TRBD2,TRBV11-2,TRBJ2-5,.,TGTGCCAGCAGCTCGGGACTAGCGGGAGAAACCCAGTACTTC,CASSSGLAGETQYF
TRBD2,TRBV6-4,TRBJ2-7,.,TGTGCCAGCAGATCCCTCACTAGCGGGAGGCCCTACGAGCAGTACTTC,CASRSLTSGRPYEQYF
.,TRBV11-2,TRBJ2-1,.,TGTGCCAGCAGCCCACGGGGATTTAACTACAATGAGCAGTTCTTC,CASSPRGFNYNEQFF
.,TRBV10-3,TRBJ1-6,.,TGTGCCATCAGGAAGGACAACTTTAATTCACCCCTCCACTTT,CAIRKDNFNSPLHF
.,TRBV4-3,TRBJ1-2,.,TGCGCCAGCAGCCAAGAGAACAGCTACTATGGCTACACCTTC,CASSQENSYYGYTF
.,TRBV30,TRBJ1-2,few,TGTGCCTGGAGCCCAGGTCCGGTACGAGGCTACACCTTC,CAWSPGPVRGYTF
.,TRBV5-6,TRBJ1-2,.,TGTGCCAGCAGCCCAGGGCTGCTGGCCCCTACTAACTATGGCTACACCTTC,CASSPGLLAPTNYGYTF
.,TRBV4-3,TRBJ1-2,few,TGCGCCAGCAGCCAAGATCAGGGAAACTATGGCTACACCTTC,CASSQDQGNYGYTF